The 8 T cell receptor beta chains reported below all come from one sample, sequenced in a study of blood T cell repertoires in COVID-19. Assay used: immunoSEQ multiplex PCR; TCRdb lists only in-frame clones, some missing. The repertoire holds 150,000 to 250,000 clones, 82% seen once, with around 11% in the top ten. The sequencing sample was made of PBMCs or T cells enriched from blood (not recorded which). The receptors shown here come from a man in his forties or fifties who had recovered from COVID-19.

The table lists this clone with a few counts. V gene TRBV2 combines with J gene TRBJ2-1; 7 bases are shared with TRBD2. Looked up from germline, CDR1 is SNHLY and CDR2 is FYNNEI. V trimming: 2 bases; J trimming: 9 bases; junction bases outside the gene matches: 7. There are 14 residues in the CDR3. The DNA of the CDR3 is TGTGCCAGCAGTGAAAGGGGCGGGAGCGGTGAGCAGTTCTTC. It is translated as CASSERGGSGEQFF. The whole variable domain, filled in from reference TRBV2 and TRBJ2-1, reads EPEVTQTPSHQVTQMGQEVILRCVPISNHLYFYWYRQILGQKVEFLVSFYNNEISEKSEIFDDQFSVERPDGSNFTLKIRSTKLEDSAMYFCASSERGGSGEQFFGPGTRLTVL.

The rearrangement joins TRBV6-5 to TRBJ1-1; D not resolved. The CDR3 loop spans 11 amino acids. V lost 8 bases, J lost 0 bases, and 4 bases lay in between. The V gene's germline CDR1 is MNHEY and CDR2 SVGAGI. As DNA, the CDR3 is TGTGCCAGCGGCATGAACACTGAAGCTTTCTTT. Translated, it gives CASGMNTEAFF.

The genes are TRBV4-3 and TRBJ1-2; a weak D match, TRBD1 (5 bases). The CDR3 is 13 residues long. Germline V gives CDR1 LGHNA, CDR2 YSLEER. V lost 1 base, J lost 6 bases, and 9 bases lay in between. The CDR3 sequence is CASSQGQGDGYTF. The CDR3 nucleotides are TGCGCCAGCAGCCAAGGGCAAGGGGATGGCTACACCTTC.

The chain employs TRBV2 and TRBJ2-3; possibly TRBD1 for D (6 bases). CDR1 and CDR2 from the germline V gene are SNHLY and FYNNEI. The CDR3 spans 13 residues. V lost 8 bases to trimming and J lost 3 bases, with 12 bases between them. The CDR3 coding sequence is TGTGCCAGCTCTCAGGGGCCGACAGATACGCAGTATTTT. Translated: CASSQGPTDTQYF. The full variable domain, with the rest looked up from reference TRBV2 and TRBJ2-3, is EPEVTQTPSHQVTQMGQEVILRCVPISNHLYFYWYRQILGQKVEFLVSFYNNEISEKSEIFDDQFSVERPDGSNFTLKIRSTKLEDSAMYFCASSQGPTDTQYFGPGTRLTVL.

V and J are TRBV15 and TRBJ1-2, with D possibly being TRBD1 (5 bases). The CDR3 is 13 amino acids. Germline values: CDR1 LNHNV, CDR2 YYDKDF (reference sequence). V dropped 6 bases and J dropped 0 bases, with 8 bases sitting between them. The CDR3 region is CATRPDTNYGYTF. In nucleotides, the CDR3 is TGTGCCACCAGACCGGACACTAACTATGGCTACACCTTC.

The V gene is TRBV5-1, the J gene TRBJ2-1, with D possibly matching TRBD2 (6 bases). The CDR3 is made up of 13 amino acids. The ends were cut back, 4 bases at V and 6 bases at J, with 11 bases in the middle. Germline CDR1 is SGHRS and CDR2 is YFSETQ. CDR3 protein: CASSQGLPNEQFF. For the CDR3, the DNA is TGCGCCAGCAGCCAGGGACTTCCCAATGAGCAGTTCTTC.

The genes are TRBV6-2 or TRBV6-3 and TRBJ1-6; the match to TRBD1 covers 9 bases. The germline V gene encodes CDR1 MNHEY and CDR2 SVGEGT. CDR3 length: 16 amino acids. V was pared by 6 bases and J by 7 bases, with 10 bases of the junction left unmatched. CDR3 bases: TGTGCCAGCAGGCCTGCACAGGGGGCCATCAATTCACCCCTCCACTTT. Amino acid sequence: CASRPAQGAINSPLHF.

The V and J genes are TRBV2 and TRBJ2-1; maybe TRBD2 (6 bases). CDR3 size: 15 residues. Per the germline V gene, CDR1 is SNHLY and CDR2 is FYNNEI. Between the trimmed V and J ends, which lost 7 bases and 7 bases, there was a span of 20 bases. The CDR3, as DNA: TGTGCCAGCAACCAGCGGGCCTATTCCTGGAATGAGCAGTTCTTC. Its translation: CASNQRAYSWNEQFF.